The rows below give T cell receptor beta chains drawn from one sample of a study of T cell responses to AZD1222 COVID-19 vaccine. Data came from immunoSEQ multiplex PCR; TCRdb stores just in-frame clones and leaves some out. In the table there are more than 80,000 clones, 90% of which are singletons. The material was peripheral blood, obtained on day 0 of AZD1222 vaccination. The receptor set was obtained from an adult in good health. The CDR3 runs from the conserved cysteine through the conserved F or W. The D gene is left open where the match is weak. The size field is filled for only some rows; it gives once, few, many or a size class.

clone size: .
V gene: TRBV7-3
J gene: TRBJ1-1
D gene: .
CDR3 protein: CASTGNQGAEAFF
CDR3 DNA: TGTGCCTCAACCGGGAACCAAGGCGCTGAAGCTTTCTTT

clone size: .
V gene: TRBV4-1
J gene: TRBJ1-6
D gene: .
CDR3 protein: CASSQEPGSYNSPLHF
CDR3 DNA: TGCGCCAGCAGCCAAGAACCCGGATCCTATAATTCACCCCTCCACTTT

clone size: .
V gene: TRBV6-5
J gene: TRBJ1-1
D gene: TRBD1
CDR3 protein: CASSYTLTGQSTEAFF
CDR3 DNA: TGTGCCAGCAGTTACACCCTGACAGGGCAGAGCACTGAAGCTTTCTTT

clone size: .
V gene: TRBV10-3
J gene: TRBJ1-1
D gene: TRBD1
CDR3 protein: CAISDRGRGGSTEAFF
CDR3 DNA: TGTGCCATCAGTGACAGGGGGCGCGGGGGAAGCACTGAAGCTTTCTTT

clone size: .
V gene: TRBV18
J gene: TRBJ2-5
D gene: .
CDR3 protein: CASSPGLPRETQYF
CDR3 DNA: TGTGCCAGCTCACCGGGACTTCCTCGTGAGACCCAGTACTTC

clone size: .
V gene: TRBV6-2/TRBV6-3
J gene: TRBJ2-7
D gene: TRBD1
CDR3 protein: CASSRTGVGSYEQYF
CDR3 DNA: TGTGCCAGCAGTCGGACAGGGGTGGGCTCCTACGAGCAGTACTTC

clone size: .
V gene: TRBV27
J gene: TRBJ1-2
D gene: .
CDR3 protein: CASSSYDKGWYGYTF
CDR3 DNA: TGTGCCAGCAGTTCTTACGACAAAGGGTGGTATGGCTACACCTTC

clone size: .
V gene: TRBV28
J gene: TRBJ1-6
D gene: TRBD1
CDR3 protein: CASTGDYNSPLHF
CDR3 DNA: TGTGCCAGTACAGGGGACTATAATTCACCCCTCCACTTT

clone size: .
V gene: TRBV19
J gene: TRBJ1-5
D gene: TRBD1
CDR3 protein: CASSMRDRGGGPQHF
CDR3 DNA: TGTGCCAGTAGTATGCGGGACAGGGGCGGAGGACCCCAGCATTTT

clone size: once
V gene: TRBV28
J gene: TRBJ2-3
D gene: .
CDR3 protein: CASHEELGGATDTQYF
CDR3 DNA: TGTGCCAGCCACGAGGAACTAGGCGGGGCGACAGATACGCAGTATTTT

clone size: .
V gene: TRBV9
J gene: TRBJ1-2
D gene: .
CDR3 protein: CASSVDWANYGYTF
CDR3 DNA: TGTGCCAGCAGCGTAGATTGGGCTAACTATGGCTACACCTTC

clone size: .
V gene: TRBV18
J gene: TRBJ2-1
D gene: TRBD2
CDR3 protein: CASHGLAGVSYNEQFF
CDR3 DNA: TGTGCCAGCCATGGACTAGCGGGAGTCTCCTACAATGAGCAGTTCTTC

clone size: .
V gene: TRBV30
J gene: TRBJ2-1
D gene: .
CDR3 protein: CAWSSGAPSYNEQFF
CDR3 DNA: TGTGCCTGGAGTAGCGGAGCCCCCTCCTACAATGAGCAGTTCTTC

clone size: .
V gene: TRBV5-5
J gene: TRBJ2-7
D gene: .
CDR3 protein: CASSLRQEGTYEQYF
CDR3 DNA: TGTGCCAGCAGCCTCCGACAGGAAGGGACCTACGAGCAGTACTTC

clone size: .
V gene: TRBV6-5
J gene: TRBJ2-7
D gene: .
CDR3 protein: CASSYSGGGSSYEQYF
CDR3 DNA: TGTGCCAGCAGTTACTCAGGCGGAGGGAGCTCCTACGAGCAGTACTTC

clone size: .
V gene: TRBV19
J gene: TRBJ1-2
D gene: .
CDR3 protein: CASSMGRRGGYTF
CDR3 DNA: TGTGCCAGTAGTATGGGGCGGCGCGGCGGCTACACCTTC

clone size: .
V gene: TRBV10-3
J gene: TRBJ1-6
D gene: .
CDR3 protein: CAISGGGVDGNSPLHF
CDR3 DNA: TGTGCCATCAGTGGAGGGGGAGTCGACGGGAATTCACCCCTCCACTTT

clone size: .
V gene: TRBV6-5
J gene: TRBJ2-1
D gene: TRBD1
CDR3 protein: CASSRGQYNEQFF
CDR3 DNA: TGTGCCAGCAGTCGGGGACAGTACAATGAGCAGTTCTTC

clone size: .
V gene: TRBV6-5
J gene: TRBJ2-7
D gene: TRBD2
CDR3 protein: CASSYETSAPEQYF
CDR3 DNA: TGTGCCAGCAGTTACGAGACTAGCGCCCCCGAGCAGTACTTC

clone size: .
V gene: TRBV3-1/TRBV3-2
J gene: TRBJ2-2
D gene: TRBD2
CDR3 protein: CASSRRREGSGELFF
CDR3 DNA: TGTGCCAGCAGCCGACGGCGGGAGGGATCCGGGGAGCTGTTTTTT

clone size: .
V gene: TRBV9
J gene: TRBJ2-3
D gene: TRBD2
CDR3 protein: CASSASGSADTQYF
CDR3 DNA: TGTGCCAGCAGCGCAAGCGGGAGTGCCGATACGCAGTATTTT

clone size: .
V gene: TRBV6-5
J gene: TRBJ1-2
D gene: .
CDR3 protein: CASSFGSYGYTF
CDR3 DNA: TGTGCCAGCAGTTTTGGCAGTTATGGCTACACCTTC

clone size: .
V gene: TRBV11-2
J gene: TRBJ2-2
D gene: .
CDR3 protein: CASRNRDVDTGELFF
CDR3 DNA: TGTGCCAGCAGGAACAGGGACGTTGACACCGGGGAGCTGTTTTTT

clone size: .
V gene: TRBV5-6
J gene: TRBJ1-3
D gene: .
CDR3 protein: CASSVGVGDTIYF
CDR3 DNA: TGTGCCAGCAGTGTGGGTGTGGGGGACACCATATATTTT

clone size: once
V gene: TRBV12-5
J gene: TRBJ2-1
D gene: TRBD2
CDR3 protein: CASGIDSGSYNEQFF
CDR3 DNA: TGTGCTAGTGGTATCGATAGCGGGAGCTACAATGAGCAGTTCTTC

clone size: few
V gene: TRBV3-1/TRBV3-2
J gene: TRBJ2-7
D gene: .
CDR3 protein: CASSQAGGFSYEQYF
CDR3 DNA: TGTGCCAGCAGCCAAGCAGGAGGGTTCTCCTACGAGCAGTACTTC

clone size: .
V gene: TRBV3-1/TRBV3-2
J gene: TRBJ2-1
D gene: TRBD2
CDR3 protein: CASSPRGRGGSYNEQFF
CDR3 DNA: TGTGCCAGCAGCCCTCGCGGTCGGGGGGGATCCTACAATGAGCAGTTCTTC

clone size: .
V gene: TRBV5-1
J gene: TRBJ1-3
D gene: .
CDR3 protein: CASSLDSSGNTIYF
CDR3 DNA: TGCGCCAGCAGCTTGGACAGCTCTGGAAACACCATATATTTT

clone size: .
V gene: TRBV27
J gene: TRBJ1-5
D gene: .
CDR3 protein: CASSFQGSNQPQHF
CDR3 DNA: TGTGCCAGCAGTTTCCAGGGAAGCAATCAGCCCCAGCATTTT

clone size: .
V gene: TRBV19
J gene: TRBJ1-2
D gene: .
CDR3 protein: CATGTGVPSNYGYTF
CDR3 DNA: TGTGCCACTGGTACCGGGGTCCCGAGTAACTATGGCTACACCTTC

clone size: .
V gene: TRBV28
J gene: TRBJ1-3
D gene: .
CDR3 protein: CASSPTMLGNTIYF
CDR3 DNA: TGTGCCAGCAGTCCGACCATGCTGGGAAACACCATATATTTT

clone size: .
V gene: TRBV7-7
J gene: TRBJ1-4
D gene: .
CDR3 protein: CASSAVAGANEKLFF
CDR3 DNA: TGTGCCAGCAGCGCGGTGGCGGGGGCGAATGAAAAACTGTTTTTT

clone size: .
V gene: TRBV4-3
J gene: TRBJ1-5
D gene: .
CDR3 protein: CASSQDRQGNQPQHF
CDR3 DNA: TGCGCCAGCAGCCAAGATCGACAGGGCAATCAGCCCCAGCATTTT

clone size: .
V gene: TRBV6-6
J gene: TRBJ1-5
D gene: .
CDR3 protein: CASSYVGWGNQPQHF
CDR3 DNA: TGTGCCAGCAGTTACGTTGGTTGGGGCAATCAGCCCCAGCATTTT

clone size: .
V gene: TRBV20-1
J gene: TRBJ2-4
D gene: .
CDR3 protein: CSASGGAKNIQYF
CDR3 DNA: TGCAGTGCTAGTGGAGGGGCCAAAAACATTCAGTACTTC

clone size: .
V gene: TRBV3-1/TRBV3-2
J gene: TRBJ2-6
D gene: .
CDR3 protein: CASSDRTVSGANVLTF
CDR3 DNA: TGTGCCAGCAGCGACCGGACAGTCTCTGGGGCCAACGTCCTGACTTTC

clone size: .
V gene: TRBV9
J gene: TRBJ1-3
D gene: .
CDR3 protein: CASSVGGEFNTIYF
CDR3 DNA: TGTGCCAGCAGCGTAGGAGGGGAGTTTAACACCATATATTTT

clone size: .
V gene: TRBV24-1
J gene: TRBJ2-3
D gene: .
CDR3 protein: CATSDASRAGTDTQYF
CDR3 DNA: TGTGCCACCAGTGATGCCTCGCGGGCCGGCACAGATACGCAGTATTTT

clone size: .
V gene: TRBV30
J gene: TRBJ1-5
D gene: .
CDR3 protein: CAWSEGSGQPQHF
CDR3 DNA: TGTGCCTGGAGTGAGGGGAGCGGTCAGCCCCAGCATTTT

clone size: .
V gene: TRBV24-1
J gene: TRBJ2-1
D gene: .
CDR3 protein: CATSPPHGRQFF
CDR3 DNA: TGTGCCACCAGTCCCCCCCACGGGAGGCAGTTCTTC

clone size: .
V gene: TRBV29-1
J gene: TRBJ2-4
D gene: .
CDR3 protein: CSATELENIQYF
CDR3 DNA: TGCAGCGCTACAGAGCTCGAAAACATTCAGTACTTC

clone size: .
V gene: TRBV6-4
J gene: TRBJ2-2
D gene: TRBD1
CDR3 protein: CASSPLSRDRVETGELFF
CDR3 DNA: TGTGCCAGCAGCCCGCTATCCCGGGACAGGGTTGAGACCGGGGAGCTGTTTTTT

clone size: .
V gene: TRBV6-5
J gene: TRBJ2-2
D gene: .
CDR3 protein: CASRPRVLGELFF
CDR3 DNA: TGTGCCAGCAGACCTAGGGTTCTCGGGGAGCTGTTTTTT